This TCR beta chain was documented in a study of T cell responses to AZD1222 COVID-19 vaccine listed by TCRdb under 2021. About the investigation overall: AZD1222 recipients whose second dose came at about 4 weeks and those whose second dose came at about 12 weeks were combined into one group, since spike-specific TCR depth and breadth did not differ between the two schedules. TCR sequencing was performed for fewer than 250 trial participants, of whom around 210 were given two doses of AZD1222 and approximately 25 were given two doses of MenACWY control vaccine. Trial participants were enrolled by age into subgroups of 18-55, 56-69 and 70-plus years, and around 150, 29 and 61 TCR-sequenced participants, respectively, were included in these subgroups. General findings and caveats noted by the study authors: Because no samples from the day 14 peak response were available, repertoires could be characterized only after the peak T cell response. The 56-69-year group was small, and its depth increase did not reach significance, likely because of low power. Epitopes outside the regions mutated in the B.1.351 and B.1.1.7 variants were reportedly recognized by nearly half of the unique spike-specific TCRs. Participants were mostly white British, with more females than males. The authors suggested clonal diversity may have been underestimated. Conclusions about previously exposed vaccinees are limited, since just a handful of AZD1222 recipients were seropositive for SARS-CoV-2 at baseline. The whole spike protein was spanned by vaccine-associated CD4 TCRs, and dominant responses were seen in regions 160-218 and 743-854. After two AZD1222 doses, spike-specific TCR breadth and depth were significantly higher than at day 0 and than in MenACWY recipients.

This clone has more than one count but fewer than ten. Its antigen target is currently unknown. No clone much larger than this one lies a single base away; base qualities are absent. The CDR3 regions of human TCRbeta chains were subjected to immunosequencing. As for how the authors treated the data: TCRs in the repertoires were compared against a reference library of SARS-CoV-2-specific TCRs that had been generated with the MIRA antigen-specificity platform. Breadth was defined as the fraction of unique TCRs that were SARS-CoV-2-associated. Depth was defined as the fraction of total T cells that were SARS-CoV-2-associated. Using the MIRA data, each spike-specific TCR was mapped to the spike region that the TCR reacts to and placed in a CD4 or CD8 class. Log10-transformed breadth and depth values were compared by one-way ANOVA with Sidak's multiple comparisons tests. TCRdb obtained this table from immuneACCESS and retained in-frame rearrangements with V and J assigned. These tables miss some clones; where compared with another copy, unresolved V genes account for less than half of the shortfall, and the remainder is unexplained. D and trimming were read from the DNA, whereas the V and J calls and clone size are those reported in that table. Recorded for this sample are over 150,000 clones; more than 80% of them occurred a single time. Roughly 6.5% of the sample is in the top ten clones.

The label giving this sample's time point can be read as: baseline before first vaccination. Vaccinee samples were obtained from the UK trials COV001 and COV002, which included a single-blind randomized controlled phase 2/3 trial of AZD1222 (ChAdOx1 nCoV-19) in healthy adults. For TCRbeta chain sequencing, PBMC samples from trial participants were taken at day 0 and at day 28 after the second dose. The junction shows trimming of 0 bases on V and 6 bases on J, and the gene matches do not reach 5 bases of it. Counted from cysteine to phenylalanine, this CDR3 has 15 amino acids. Only the CDR3 DNA stays, 45 bases, in frame from base 1. From a lookup of the germline V gene, CDR1 and CDR2 are MNHNS and SASEGT.

This receptor chain uses TRBV6-1 and TRBJ2-1; TRBD1 lines up with 7 middle nucleotides. Sequencing was performed on peripheral blood, taken on day 0 of AZD1222 vaccination. The receptor was derived from an adult in good health. The CDR3 protein is CASSEAVQGFNEQFF. The nucleotides read TGTGCCAGCAGTGAAGCGGTACAGGGGTTCAATGAGCAGTTCTTC.